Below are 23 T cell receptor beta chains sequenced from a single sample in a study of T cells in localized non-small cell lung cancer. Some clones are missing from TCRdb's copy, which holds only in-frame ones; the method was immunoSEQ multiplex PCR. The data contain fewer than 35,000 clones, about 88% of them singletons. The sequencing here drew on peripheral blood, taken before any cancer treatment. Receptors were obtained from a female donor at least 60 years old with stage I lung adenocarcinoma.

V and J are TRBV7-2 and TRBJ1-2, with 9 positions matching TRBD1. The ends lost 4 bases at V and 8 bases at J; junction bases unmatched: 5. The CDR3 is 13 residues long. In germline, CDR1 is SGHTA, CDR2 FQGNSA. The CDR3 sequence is CASSYGQGQGYTF. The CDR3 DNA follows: TGTGCCAGCAGCTACGGACAGGGGCAGGGCTACACCTTC.

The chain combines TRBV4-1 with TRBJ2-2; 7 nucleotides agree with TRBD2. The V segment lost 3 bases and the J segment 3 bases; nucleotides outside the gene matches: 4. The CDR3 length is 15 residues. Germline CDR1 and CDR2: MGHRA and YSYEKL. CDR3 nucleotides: TGCGCCAGCAGCCATTTTGGGGGGGACACCGGGGAGCTGTTTTTT. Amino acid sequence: CASSHFGGDTGELFF.

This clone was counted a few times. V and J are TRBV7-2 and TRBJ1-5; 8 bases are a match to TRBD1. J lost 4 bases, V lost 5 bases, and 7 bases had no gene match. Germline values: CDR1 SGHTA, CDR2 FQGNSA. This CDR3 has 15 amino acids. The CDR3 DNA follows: TGTGCCAGCAGCCTTGGACAGGGCTCGAATCAGCCCCAGCATTTT. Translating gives CASSLGQGSNQPQHF.

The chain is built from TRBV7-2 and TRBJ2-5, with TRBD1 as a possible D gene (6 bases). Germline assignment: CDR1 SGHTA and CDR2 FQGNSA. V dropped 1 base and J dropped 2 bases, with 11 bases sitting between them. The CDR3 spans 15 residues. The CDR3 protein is CASSLDRQAQETQYF. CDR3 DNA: TGTGCCAGCAGCTTAGATCGACAGGCTCAAGAGACCCAGTACTTC. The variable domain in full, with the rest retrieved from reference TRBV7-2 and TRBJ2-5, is GAGVSQSPSNKVTEKGKDVELRCDPISGHTALYWYRQSLGQGLEFLIYFQGNSAPDKSGLPSDRFSAERTGGSVSTLTIQRTQQEDSAVYLCASSLDRQAQETQYFGPGTRLLVL.

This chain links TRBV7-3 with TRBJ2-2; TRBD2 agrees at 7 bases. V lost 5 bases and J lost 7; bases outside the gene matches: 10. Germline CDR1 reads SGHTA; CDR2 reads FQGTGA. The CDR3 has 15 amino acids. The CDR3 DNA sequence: TGTGCCAGCAGCCCCGGACTAGTATCGGACGGGGAGCTGTTTTTT. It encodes CASSPGLVSDGELFF. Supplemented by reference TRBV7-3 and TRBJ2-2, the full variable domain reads GAGVSQTPSNKVTEKGKYVELRCDPISGHTALYWYRQSLGQGPEFLIYFQGTGAADDSGLPNDRFFAVRPEGSVSTLKIQRTERGDSAVYLCASSPGLVSDGELFFGEGSRLTVL.

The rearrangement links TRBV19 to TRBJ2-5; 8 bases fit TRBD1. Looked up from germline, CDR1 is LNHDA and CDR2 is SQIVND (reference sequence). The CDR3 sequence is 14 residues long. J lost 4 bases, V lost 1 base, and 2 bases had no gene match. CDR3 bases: TGTGCCAGTAGTATAGTAGGACAGGGAGAGACCCAGTACTTC. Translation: CASSIVGQGETQYF.

The CDR3 region has the DNA TGTGCCAGCAGCGTCTCCGGGACTAAGGGGACCCAGTACTTC. This codes for CASSVSGTKGTQYF. The rearrangement links TRBV5-6 to TRBJ2-5; 7 bases match TRBD2. The J segment lost 7 bases and the V segment lost 4 bases, leaving 10 bases of the junction unmatched. Germline V gene data show CDR1 as SGHDT and CDR2 as YYEEEE. This CDR3 has 14 amino acids.

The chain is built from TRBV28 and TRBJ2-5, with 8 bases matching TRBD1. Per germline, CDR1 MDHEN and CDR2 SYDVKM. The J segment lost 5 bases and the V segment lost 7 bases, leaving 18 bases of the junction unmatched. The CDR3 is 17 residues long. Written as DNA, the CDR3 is TGTGCCAGCAATCAGGCCTCGGCAGGGGGCCGGAAGGAGACCCAGTACTTC. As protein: CASNQASAGGRKETQYF.

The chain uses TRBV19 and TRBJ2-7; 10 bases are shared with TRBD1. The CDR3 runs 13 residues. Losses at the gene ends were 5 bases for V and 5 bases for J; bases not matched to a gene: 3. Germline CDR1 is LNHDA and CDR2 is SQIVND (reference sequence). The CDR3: CASSRQGANEQYF. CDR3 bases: TGTGCCAGTAGTCGACAGGGGGCTAACGAGCAGTACTTC.

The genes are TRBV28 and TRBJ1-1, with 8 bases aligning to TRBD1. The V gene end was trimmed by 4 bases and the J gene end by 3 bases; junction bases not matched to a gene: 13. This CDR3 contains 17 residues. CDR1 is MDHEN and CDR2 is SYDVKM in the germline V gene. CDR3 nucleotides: TGTGCCAGCAGTTCCATCCCCTCGGACAGGGAGGACACTGAAGCTTTCTTT. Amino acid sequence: CASSSIPSDREDTEAFF.

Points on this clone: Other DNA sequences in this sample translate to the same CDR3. The CDR3 coding sequence is TGCAGCGACAAAGGGGGACTAGCGGGGTTCTGCTGGGAGACCCAGTACTTC. Its protein product is CSDKGGLAGFCWETQYF. The V gene is TRBV29-1, the J gene TRBJ2-5, with 13 bases aligning to TRBD2. This CDR3 contains 17 residues. V shed 7 bases and J 5 bases; nucleotides not matched to a gene: 16. The germline gives CDR1 SQVTM, CDR2 ANQGSEA.

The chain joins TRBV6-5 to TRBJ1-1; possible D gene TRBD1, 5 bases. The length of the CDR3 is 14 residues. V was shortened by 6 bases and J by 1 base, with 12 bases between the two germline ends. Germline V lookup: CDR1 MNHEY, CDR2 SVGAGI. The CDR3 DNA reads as TGTGCCAGCAGCAGGGACGGGACGAACACTGAAGCTTTCTTT. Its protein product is CASSRDGTNTEAFF.

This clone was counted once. The CDR3 region has the DNA TGTGCCAGCGCAAGAGGGGGGAGAAGCACTGAAGCTTTCTTT. It translates to CASARGGRSTEAFF. The chain carries TRBV7-2 and TRBJ1-1; tentatively, D is TRBD1 (6 bases). The germline gives CDR1 SGHTA, CDR2 FQGNSA. V was cut by 8 bases and J by 4 bases, with 17 bases left in between. The CDR3 runs 14 residues.

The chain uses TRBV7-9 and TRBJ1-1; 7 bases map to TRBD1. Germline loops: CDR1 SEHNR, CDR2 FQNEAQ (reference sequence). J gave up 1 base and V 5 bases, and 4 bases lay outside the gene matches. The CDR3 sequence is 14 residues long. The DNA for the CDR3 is TGTGCCAGCAGCCCGACAGGGAGGAACACTGAAGCTTTCTTT. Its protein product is CASSPTGRNTEAFF.

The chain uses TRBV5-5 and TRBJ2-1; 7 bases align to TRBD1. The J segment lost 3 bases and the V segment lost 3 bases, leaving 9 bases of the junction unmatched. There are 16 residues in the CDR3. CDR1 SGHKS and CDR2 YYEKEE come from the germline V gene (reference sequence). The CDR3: CASSSRQGRGYNEQFF. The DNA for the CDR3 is TGTGCCAGCAGCTCCCGACAGGGCAGGGGCTACAATGAGCAGTTCTTC. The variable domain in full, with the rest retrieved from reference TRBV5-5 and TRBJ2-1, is DAGVTQSPTHLIKTRGQQVTLRCSPISGHKSVSWYQQVLGQGPQFIFQYYEKEERGRGNFPDRFSARQFPNYSSELNVNALLLGDSALYLCASSSRQGRGYNEQFFGPGTRLTVL.

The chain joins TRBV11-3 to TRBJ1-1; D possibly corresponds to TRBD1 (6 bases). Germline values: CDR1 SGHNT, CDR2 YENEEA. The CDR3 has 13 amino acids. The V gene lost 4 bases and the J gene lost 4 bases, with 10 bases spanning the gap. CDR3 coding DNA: TGTGCCAGCAGCTCACAGGGTGGCACTGAAGCTTTCTTT. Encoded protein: CASSSQGGTEAFF.

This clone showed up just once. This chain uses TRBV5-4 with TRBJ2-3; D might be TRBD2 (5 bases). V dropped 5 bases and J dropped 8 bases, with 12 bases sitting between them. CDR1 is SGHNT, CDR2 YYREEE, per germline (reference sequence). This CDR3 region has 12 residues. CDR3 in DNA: TGTGCCAGCAGAATACTAGAAGGTACGCAGTATTTT. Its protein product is CASRILEGTQYF.

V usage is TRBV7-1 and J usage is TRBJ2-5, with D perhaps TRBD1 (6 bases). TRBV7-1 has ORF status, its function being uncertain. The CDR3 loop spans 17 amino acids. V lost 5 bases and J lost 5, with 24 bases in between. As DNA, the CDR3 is TGTGCCAGCAGCCCCACCGAAGGGGGTTTCGGCTGGGAGACCCAGTACTTC. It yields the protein CASSPTEGGFGWETQYF.

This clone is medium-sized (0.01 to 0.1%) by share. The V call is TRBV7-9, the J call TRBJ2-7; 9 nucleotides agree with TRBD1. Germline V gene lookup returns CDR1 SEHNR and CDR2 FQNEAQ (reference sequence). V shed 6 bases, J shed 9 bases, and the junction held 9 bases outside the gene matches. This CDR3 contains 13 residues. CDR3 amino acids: CASSLPGQGPQYF. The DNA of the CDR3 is TGTGCCAGCAGTCTTCCGGGACAGGGTCCGCAGTACTTC.

CDR3 nucleotides: TGTGCCAGCAGGCTGGACAGCACCGCGTTCTATGGCTACACCTTC. This encodes CASRLDSTAFYGYTF. V and J are TRBV6-1 and TRBJ1-2; D may be TRBD1 (6 bases). The CDR3 has 15 residues. V lost 6 bases to trimming and J lost 4 bases, with 18 bases between them. Germline values: CDR1 MNHNS, CDR2 SASEGT.

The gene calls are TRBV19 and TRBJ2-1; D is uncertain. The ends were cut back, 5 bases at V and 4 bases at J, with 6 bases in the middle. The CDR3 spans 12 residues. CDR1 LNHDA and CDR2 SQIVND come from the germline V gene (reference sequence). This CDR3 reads CASSADYNEQFF. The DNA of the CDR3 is TGTGCCAGTAGTGCAGATTACAATGAGCAGTTCTTC.

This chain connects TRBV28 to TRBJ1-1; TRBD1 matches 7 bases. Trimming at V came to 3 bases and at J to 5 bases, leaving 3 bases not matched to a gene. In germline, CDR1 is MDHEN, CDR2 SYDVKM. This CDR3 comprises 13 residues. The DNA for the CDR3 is TGTGCCAGCAGTTTGGGACAGATGACTGAAGCTTTCTTT. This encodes CASSLGQMTEAFF.

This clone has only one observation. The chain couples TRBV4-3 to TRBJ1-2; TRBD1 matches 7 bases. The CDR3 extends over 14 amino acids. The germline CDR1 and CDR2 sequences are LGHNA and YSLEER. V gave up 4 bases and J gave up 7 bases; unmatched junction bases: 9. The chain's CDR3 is CASSPGTASSGYTF. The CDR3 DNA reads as TGCGCCAGCAGCCCGGGGACAGCCTCCTCTGGCTACACCTTC.